The clone carrying this TCR beta chain was detected many times. Arm-PCR of CDR3 regions and iRepertoire HTBI primers were used to build TCR beta libraries. From the multiplex PCR reads, TCRdb called clonotypes with MiXCR, one entry per CDR3 protein. Among about 540,000 distinct CDR3 sequences listed, approximately 15% were seen once. The data were obtained in a study of regulatory T cells in long-lasting Graves disease. The sample's time point: newly diagnosed GD, antithyroid drugs for less than 3 months. PBMC-derived RNA was used for the TCR library. The CDR3 runs 15 residues. With V trimmed by 8 bases and J by 1 base, 7 bases remained unmatched. Germline V gene sequence: CDR1 SGHAT, CDR2 FQNNGV. A further study also used this sample, focusing on T cells in Graves' hyperthyroidism and ophthalmopathy.

J is TRBJ2-3 and V is TRBV11-2; 9 nucleotides line up with TRBD2. The TCR comes from a man aged 25-40 years with Graves disease. The material sequenced was peripheral blood mononuclear cells (PBMCs), taken at new diagnosis, from a patient treated with antithyroid drugs. CDR3 in DNA: TGTGCCAGCCTCAAGACTAGCGGACGCACAGATACGCAGTATTTT. This gives the protein CASLKTSGRTDTQYF.